This T cell receptor (beta chain) was sequenced for a study of metastatic and nonmetastatic thyroid tumors (dated by TCRdb to 2018 to 2021). Study-level background: For patients with malignant and with benign thyroid disease, the researchers compared repertoires between peripheral blood samples and tumor or nodule tissue samples.

Per the germline V gene, MNHGY is the CDR1 and SVAAGI is the CDR2. At the junction V is shortened by 4 bases and J by 8 bases, with 18 bases in between. The CDR3 spans 15 residues, from the cysteine through the phenylalanine. CDR3 DNA only is kept here, 45 bases in frame from base 1. Receptor libraries were prepared by PCR. For sequencing, an Illumina HiSeq 4000 was employed. High-throughput sequencing was used to profile the TCR beta-chain CDR3 region of every patient. As for the original processing: The researchers built a classifier to tell apart papillary thyroid cancer patients with distant metastasis, based on CDR3 differences among clinicopathological groups. Repertoire diversity was assessed with the Shannon index, and tumor-blood repertoire similarity with the Morisita-Horn index. Using fastp trimming at Q25 and MiXCR clonotype assembly, TCRdb reanalyzed the public sequencing data and kept in-frame beta chains. V and J calls and clone size were set by TCRdb, not the authors. The sample profile shows roughly 4,100 clones; less than 25% of them were found once. The ten largest clones represent 33% of the sample.

Broad study findings and their caveats: In both blood and tumor samples, malignant tumors were reported to have significantly higher TCR beta diversity than benign nodules.

This clone has ten or more counts. Its antigen has not been determined. No per-base quality is available; no much larger clone lies one base away. No treatment had been received by any patient before thyroid surgery. Using T-cell receptor beta sequencing, the researchers looked back retrospectively at clinical samples from patients, gathered between about 2011 and 2018. The chain uses TRBV6-9 and TRBJ1-3; matching of 6 bases hints at TRBD1 as the D gene. Specimen: tumor tissue. The sequence was collected from a male donor with papillary thyroid cancer or a benign thyroid nodule (not recorded which). Some clones in this sample may be carry-over from other donors' samples. The DNA sequence is given as TGTGCCAGCAGTTCGCGACTCATACAGGGACACACCATATATTTT. Translation gives CASSSRLIQGHTIYF.